The clone carrying this TCR beta chain was recorded many times. The antigen is unknown. The data were obtained in a study of regulatory T cells in long-lasting Graves disease. Study-level results: A greater number of public clonotypes (about 2,900) was shared by persistent patients than by new patients (about 960). Owing to a sample size that was small, accuracy may have been reduced.

Described time point: persistent/refractory GD, antithyroid drugs over 5 years with positive TRAb. PBMC-derived RNA was used for the TCR library. V lost 6 bases to trimming and J lost 5 bases, with 18 bases between them. CDR3 length: 16 amino acids. Looked up from germline, CDR1 is KGHDR and CDR2 is SFDVKD. Assembly of TCR beta libraries relied on iRepertoire HTBI primers together with Arm-PCR of CDR3 regions. TCRdb ran MiXCR on the multiplex PCR reads and lists one entry per CDR3 protein. There are hundreds of thousands of distinct CDR3 sequences in the sample; about 20% occur only once, and just under 30% lies in the top ten.

J is TRBJ2-2 and V is TRBV24-1, with D possibly TRBD2 on 6 matching bases. The receptor was derived from a female donor with Graves disease. Sequencing used peripheral blood mononuclear cells (PBMCs), obtained when the disease was refractory, from a patient treated with antithyroid drugs. CDR3: CATSPWEAPRTGELFF. CDR3 coding DNA: TGTGCCACCAGTCCCTGGGAGGCTCCGAGAACCGGGGAGCTGTTTTTT.